One and the same sample provided the 24 T cell receptor beta chains below, sequenced in a study of control samples from healthy donors and cancer patients. Assay: immunoSEQ multiplex PCR; the TCRdb copy retains only in-frame clones and omits some. The repertoire holds roughly 140,000 clones, with 93% as singletons. Sequenced: blood. The receptors originated from a man in his forties or fifties in good health.

This chain uses TRBV18 with TRBJ2-3; TRBD2 aligns across 8 bases. J lost 1 base, V lost 2 bases, and 8 bases had no gene match. The germline gives CDR1 KGHSH, CDR2 LQKENI. The CDR3 consists of 17 residues. The CDR3 is CASSPGPSGSGTDTQYF. The CDR3 DNA sequence: TGTGCCAGCTCACCAGGGCCAAGCGGGAGTGGCACAGATACGCAGTATTTT.

The gene calls are TRBV28 and TRBJ1-5, with D possibly matching TRBD1 (6 bases). Germline-derived CDR1 and CDR2 are MDHEN and SYDVKM. V was cut by 3 bases and J by 6 bases, with 15 bases left in between. The CDR3 is 15 residues long. CDR3 in DNA: TGTGCCAGCAGTTTTGTTACGCAGGGGTTTCAGCCCCAGCATTTT. Translating it yields CASSFVTQGFQPQHF.

V usage is TRBV10-1 and J usage is TRBJ2-2; TRBD1 might be the D (5 bases). V lost 3 bases, J lost 7 bases, and 12 bases lay in between. The V gene's germline CDR1 is WNHNN and CDR2 SYGVQD (reference sequence). The CDR3 extends over 14 amino acids. The CDR3 loop reads CASSEYRTSGELFF. In DNA form, the CDR3 reads TGCGCCAGCAGTGAATACAGGACAAGCGGGGAGCTGTTTTTT.

The chain carries TRBV5-6 and TRBJ2-7; weak D call: TRBD1 (6 bases). V lost 0 bases and J 6 bases, leaving 16 bases between the germline ends. Per the germline V gene, CDR1 is SGHDT and CDR2 is YYEEEE. The CDR3 runs to 15 residues. CDR3 protein: CASSLGRGGGFEQYF. The CDR3 region has the DNA TGTGCCAGCAGCTTGGGCAGGGGTGGGGGTTTCGAGCAGTACTTC. The entire variable domain, with the rest obtained from reference TRBV5-6 and TRBJ2-7, is as follows: DAGVTQSPTHLIKTRGQQVTLRCSPKSGHDTVSWYQQALGQGPQFIFQYYEEEERQRGNFPDRFSGHQFPNYSSELNVNALLLGDSALYLCASSLGRGGGFEQYFGPGTRLTVT.

This chain connects TRBV5-5 to TRBJ2-3; 10 bases map to TRBD2. Germline trimming cut 5 bases from V and 4 bases from J; bases unmatched to any gene: 10. CDR3 length equals 16 residues. The germline gives CDR1 SGHKS, CDR2 YYEKEE (reference sequence). The CDR3 is CASRSLAGESADTQYF. DNA for the CDR3: TGTGCCAGCAGATCCCTAGCGGGAGAATCAGCAGATACGCAGTATTTT.

The rearrangement uses TRBV29-1 and TRBJ2-1; TRBD1 matches 11 bases. V lost 4 bases and J lost 3; bases outside the gene matches: 8. The germline CDR1 and CDR2 sequences are SQVTM and ANQGSEA. The CDR3 consists of 16 residues. CDR3 residues: CSVGDRGSTLYNEQFF. Written as DNA, the CDR3 is TGCAGCGTTGGGGACAGGGGGTCGACCCTCTACAATGAGCAGTTCTTC.

A single count supports this clone. V gene TRBV27 combines with J gene TRBJ2-3, with 8 nucleotides matching TRBD1. Per the germline V gene, CDR1 is MNHEY and CDR2 is SMNVEV (reference sequence). V dropped 4 bases and J dropped 6; count of bases not matched to a gene: 18. This CDR3 has 18 residues. DNA of the CDR3: TGTGCCAGCAGTTCGCCCCCGGCCCGACAGGGGCCGGGGGATACGCAGTATTTT. Protein: CASSSPPARQGPGDTQYF.

On this clone: Other DNA sequences in the same sample also yield this CDR3. The rearrangement links TRBV19 to TRBJ1-1, with no clear D. The ends were cut back, 4 bases at V and 0 bases at J, with 6 bases in the middle. Germline V CDR1 and CDR2: LNHDA, SQIVND (reference sequence). The CDR3 totals 13 residues. CDR3 in amino acids: CASSTVMNTEAFF. DNA of the CDR3: TGTGCCAGTAGTACAGTGATGAACACTGAAGCTTTCTTT.

V is TRBV11-2 and J is TRBJ1-1; 7 bases align to TRBD1. The germline V gene has CDR1 SGHAT and CDR2 FQNNGV. With 5 bases clipped from V and 4 bases from J, the junction kept 4 bases outside the gene matches. The CDR3 contains 13 residues. CDR3 nucleotide sequence: TGTGCCAGCAGCAGGGACAGACTCACTGAAGCTTTCTTT. It translates to CASSRDRLTEAFF.

The V and J genes are TRBV28 and TRBJ2-5; D not certain. The CDR3 loop spans 11 amino acids. V was pared by 5 bases and J by 5 bases, with 6 bases between. Looked up from germline, CDR1 is MDHEN and CDR2 is SYDVKM. CDR3 nucleotide sequence: TGTGCCAGCAGTATGAGGGAGACCCAGTACTTC. Translated, it gives CASSMRETQYF.

The count of this clone is one. The rearrangement joins TRBV28 to TRBJ2-3; D is undetermined. The CDR3 is made up of 14 amino acids. Trimming removed 6 bases at V and 0 bases at J, with 10 bases between. In germline, CDR1 is MDHEN, CDR2 SYDVKM. DNA for the CDR3: TGTGCCAGCAGCAAGGCGCGGAGCACAGATACGCAGTATTTT. It encodes CASSKARSTDTQYF.

This sequence joins TRBV11-3 and TRBJ2-3; 9 nucleotides align to TRBD2. The J segment lost 0 bases and the V segment lost 2 bases, leaving 3 bases of the junction unmatched. The CDR3 extends over 16 amino acids. The germline V gene has CDR1 SGHNT and CDR2 YENEEA. The CDR3 DNA follows: TGTGCCAGCAGCTTAACTAGCGGGTCTAGCACAGATACGCAGTATTTT. Protein product: CASSLTSGSSTDTQYF.

The chain carries TRBV28 and TRBJ1-1, with TRBD1 as a possible D gene (6 bases). The V and J ends lost 6 bases and 0 bases respectively, with 23 bases between them. Germline assignment: CDR1 MDHEN and CDR2 SYDVKM. The CDR3 runs to 18 residues. The CDR3 bases are TGTGCCAGCAGCCAAAGGACAGCGTATTCATATGTGAACACTGAAGCTTTCTTT. Amino acids: CASSQRTAYSYVNTEAFF.

The chain carries TRBV7-9 and TRBJ1-5, with TRBD1 matching over 8 bases. The CDR3 totals 15 residues. The germline V gene encodes CDR1 SEHNR and CDR2 FQNEAQ (reference sequence). V dropped 4 bases and J dropped 2; count of bases not matched to a gene: 4. In DNA form, the CDR3 reads TGTGCCAGCAGCTACGGACAGGGCGGCAATCAGCCCCAGCATTTT. It specifies CASSYGQGGNQPQHF.

The CDR3 sequence: CASSLDGSSYNEQFF. The DNA of the CDR3 is TGTGCCAGCAGCTTGGACGGAAGCTCCTACAATGAGCAGTTCTTC. The chain joins TRBV11-3 to TRBJ2-1; D gene ambiguous. The germline V and J ends were trimmed by 3 bases and 0 bases, with 9 bases remaining between them. This CDR3 spans 15 amino acids. Germline CDR1 is SGHNT and CDR2 is YENEEA.

The chain is built from TRBV30 and TRBJ2-1, with 13 bases aligning to TRBD2. V was pared by 3 bases and J by 0 bases, with 14 bases of the junction left unmatched. Germline CDR1 reads GTSNPN; CDR2 reads SVGIG (reference sequence). CDR3 length: 20 amino acids. Written as DNA, the CDR3 is TGTGCCTGGAGCCCTCAGAGGGGACTAGCGGGACTTAGCTCCTACAATGAGCAGTTCTTC. It codes for CAWSPQRGLAGLSSYNEQFF.

This clone has a handful of counts. The rearrangement joins TRBV7-3 to TRBJ1-3; D gene ambiguous. CDR1 and CDR2 (germline): SGHTA, FQGTGA. This CDR3 is 13 amino acids long. The V and J ends lost 2 bases and 2 bases respectively, with 4 bases between them. CDR3 bases: TGTGCCAGCAGCTTAGGAGCTGGAAACACCATATATTTT. This sequence encodes CASSLGAGNTIYF.

The rearrangement links TRBV7-8 to TRBJ1-1, with 7 bases aligning to TRBD1. The CDR3 contains 15 residues. Germline lookup yields CDR1 SGHVS and CDR2 FQNEAQ. J lost 0 bases, V lost 4 bases, and 5 bases had no gene match. The CDR3 protein is CASSSGGAVNTEAFF. The DNA for the CDR3 is TGTGCCAGCAGCTCAGGGGGGGCAGTGAACACTGAAGCTTTCTTT.

The chain has TRBV28 and TRBJ2-7; tentatively, D is TRBD2 (6 bases). This CDR3 region has 15 residues. Germline V CDR1 and CDR2: MDHEN, SYDVKM. V dropped 6 bases and J dropped 2 bases, with 17 bases sitting between them. In DNA, the CDR3 is TGTGCCAGCAGGATGAGTTGGGACTCGACCTACGAGCAGTACTTC. Translation: CASRMSWDSTYEQYF. The entire variable domain, with the rest obtained from reference TRBV28 and TRBJ2-7, is as follows: DVKVTQSSRYLVKRTGEKVFLECVQDMDHENMFWYRQDPGLGLRLIYFSYDVKMKEKGDIPEGYSVSREKKERFSLILESASTNQTSMYLCASRMSWDSTYEQYFGPGTRLTVT.

This clone has only one observation. V is TRBV20-1 and J is TRBJ2-1; D ambiguous. The CDR3 is 14 residues long. Deletions cut 3 bases from V and 3 bases from J, with 12 bases between. Germline assignment: CDR1 DFQATT and CDR2 SNEGSKA (reference sequence). The DNA for the CDR3 is TGCAGTGCTAGTAGGGATAAAAACTACAATGAGCAGTTCTTC. Its protein is CSASRDKNYNEQFF.

The V and J genes are TRBV14 and TRBJ1-1, with TRBD1 as a possible D gene (5 bases). This CDR3 comprises 15 residues. Germline-derived CDR1 and CDR2 are SGHDN and FVKESK. Trimming took 1 base from V and 2 from J, leaving 11 bases between them. The CDR3 bases are TGTGCCAGCAGCCAAGTGGGGGGTCGAAACACTGAAGCTTTCTTT. As protein: CASSQVGGRNTEAFF.

V is TRBV4-1 and J is TRBJ1-5; 7 bases map to TRBD1. The V gene's germline CDR1 is MGHRA and CDR2 YSYEKL. This CDR3 has 16 residues. After removal of 0 bases from V and 4 bases from J, the junction contained 6 bases not matched to a gene. The CDR3 sequence is CASSQDGDRANQPQHF. The CDR3 nucleotides are TGCGCCAGCAGCCAAGATGGCGACAGGGCGAATCAGCCCCAGCATTTT.

The chain recombines TRBV6-5 with TRBJ1-5, with TRBD1 identical over 7 bases. The CDR3 is made up of 13 amino acids. Germline lookup yields CDR1 MNHEY and CDR2 SVGAGI. V trimming: 5 bases; J trimming: 7 bases; junction bases outside the gene matches: 5. Here the CDR3 reads CASSRQGGQPQHF. The CDR3 nucleotides read TGTGCCAGCAGTCGACAGGGCGGCCAGCCCCAGCATTTT.

This clone was recorded once. V and J are TRBV3-1 (or the pseudogene TRBV3-2) and TRBJ2-7; 11 bases are shared with TRBD2. The V segment lost 1 base and the J segment 3 bases; nucleotides outside the gene matches: 5. Germline V lookup: CDR1 LGHDT, CDR2 YNNKEL (reference sequence). This CDR3 spans 16 amino acids. The CDR3 nucleotides are TGTGCCAGCAGCCAAGTGACTAGCGGGAAAGACTACGAGCAGTACTTC. It yields the protein CASSQVTSGKDYEQYF.